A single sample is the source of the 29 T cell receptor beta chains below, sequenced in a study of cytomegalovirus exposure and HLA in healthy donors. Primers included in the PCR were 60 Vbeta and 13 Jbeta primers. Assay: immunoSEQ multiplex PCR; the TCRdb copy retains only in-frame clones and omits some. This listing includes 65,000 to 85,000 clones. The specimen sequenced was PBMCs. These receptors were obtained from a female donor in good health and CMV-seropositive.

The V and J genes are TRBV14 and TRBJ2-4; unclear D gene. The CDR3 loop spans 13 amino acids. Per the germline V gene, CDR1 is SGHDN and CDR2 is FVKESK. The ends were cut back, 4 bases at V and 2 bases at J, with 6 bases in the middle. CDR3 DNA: TGTGCCAGCAGCCCGGGTACCAAAAACATTCAGTACTTC. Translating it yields CASSPGTKNIQYF.

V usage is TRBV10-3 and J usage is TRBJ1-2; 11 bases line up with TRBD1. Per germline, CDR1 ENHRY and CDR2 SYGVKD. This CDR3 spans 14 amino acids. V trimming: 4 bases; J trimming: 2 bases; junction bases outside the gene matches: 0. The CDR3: CAISGDRGNYGYTF. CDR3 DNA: TGTGCCATCAGTGGGGACAGGGGGAACTATGGCTACACCTTC.

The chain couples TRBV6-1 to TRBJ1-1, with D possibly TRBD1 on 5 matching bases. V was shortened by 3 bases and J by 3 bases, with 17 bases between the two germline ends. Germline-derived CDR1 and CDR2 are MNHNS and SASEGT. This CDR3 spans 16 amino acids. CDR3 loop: CASSDFWGRVYTEAFF. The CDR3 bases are TGTGCCAGCAGTGATTTCTGGGGCAGGGTTTACACTGAAGCTTTCTTT.

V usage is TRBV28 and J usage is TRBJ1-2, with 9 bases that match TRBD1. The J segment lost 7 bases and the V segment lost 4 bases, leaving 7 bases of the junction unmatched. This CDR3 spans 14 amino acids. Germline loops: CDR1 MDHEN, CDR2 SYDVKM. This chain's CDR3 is CASSSGTGRSGYTF. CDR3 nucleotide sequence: TGTGCCAGCAGTTCCGGGACAGGGAGAAGTGGCTACACCTTC.

CDR3 protein: CSVEVRGAHGYTF. The CDR3 DNA follows: TGCAGCGTTGAAGTCCGGGGGGCCCATGGCTACACCTTC. The rearrangement links TRBV29-1 to TRBJ1-2; D possibly corresponds to TRBD1 (6 bases). From germline, CDR1 is SQVTM and CDR2 ANQGSEA. V lost 1 base, J lost 6 bases, and 12 bases lay in between. This CDR3 is 13 amino acids long.

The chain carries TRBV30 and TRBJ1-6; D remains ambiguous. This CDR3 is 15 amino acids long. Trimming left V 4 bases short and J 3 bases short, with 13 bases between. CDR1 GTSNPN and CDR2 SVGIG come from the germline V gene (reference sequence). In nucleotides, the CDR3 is TGTGCCTGGACTGTGTCCCGCTACTATAATTCACCCCTCCACTTT. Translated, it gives CAWTVSRYYNSPLHF.

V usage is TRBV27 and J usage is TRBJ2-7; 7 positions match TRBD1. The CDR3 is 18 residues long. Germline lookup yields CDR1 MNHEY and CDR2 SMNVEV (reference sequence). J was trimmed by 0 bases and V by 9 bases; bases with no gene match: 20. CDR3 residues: CARTTGQCFSQSSYEQYF. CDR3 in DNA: TGTGCCAGAACGACGGGACAGTGTTTCTCTCAAAGCTCCTACGAGCAGTACTTC.

The CDR3 reads CASTPSGPGNQPQHF. In nucleotides, the CDR3 is TGTGCCAGCACCCCGAGTGGGCCGGGAAATCAGCCCCAGCATTTT. The rearrangement uses TRBV28 and TRBJ1-5; unclear D gene. CDR1 is MDHEN, CDR2 SYDVKM, per germline. Trimming left V 7 bases short and J 4 bases short, with 17 bases between. The CDR3 length is 15 residues.

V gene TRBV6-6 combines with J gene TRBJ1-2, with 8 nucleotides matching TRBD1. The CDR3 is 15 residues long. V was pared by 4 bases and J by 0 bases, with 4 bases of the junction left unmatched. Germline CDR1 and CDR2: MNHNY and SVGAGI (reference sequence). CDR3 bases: TGTGCCAGCAGTTTGGACAGGGTTTCTAACTATGGCTACACCTTC. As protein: CASSLDRVSNYGYTF.

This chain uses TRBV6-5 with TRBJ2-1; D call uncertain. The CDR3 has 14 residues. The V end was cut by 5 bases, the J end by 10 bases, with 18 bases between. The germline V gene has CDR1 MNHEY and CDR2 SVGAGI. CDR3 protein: CASSPRVGSHEQFF. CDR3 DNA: TGTGCCAGCAGTCCACGGGTTGGGTCACACGAGCAGTTCTTC.

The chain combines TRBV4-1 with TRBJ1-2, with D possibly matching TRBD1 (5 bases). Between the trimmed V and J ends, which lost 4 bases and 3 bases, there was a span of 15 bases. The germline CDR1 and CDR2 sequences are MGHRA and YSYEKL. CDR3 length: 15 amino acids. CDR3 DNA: TGCGCCAGCAGCCGAGTAGGGGAACGGGACTATGGCTACACCTTC. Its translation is CASSRVGERDYGYTF.

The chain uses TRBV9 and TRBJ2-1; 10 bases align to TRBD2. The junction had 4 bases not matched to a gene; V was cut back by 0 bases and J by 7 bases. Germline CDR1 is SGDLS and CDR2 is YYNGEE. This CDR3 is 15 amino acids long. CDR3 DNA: TGTGCCAGCAGCGTAGGTAGCGGGAGGCAGAATGAGCAGTTCTTC. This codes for CASSVGSGRQNEQFF. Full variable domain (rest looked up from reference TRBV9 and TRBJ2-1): DSGVTQTPKHLITATGQRVTLRCSPRSGDLSVYWYQQSLDQGLQFLIQYYNGEERAKGNILERFSAQQFPDLHSELNLSSLELGDSALYFCASSVGSGRQNEQFFGPGTRLTVL.

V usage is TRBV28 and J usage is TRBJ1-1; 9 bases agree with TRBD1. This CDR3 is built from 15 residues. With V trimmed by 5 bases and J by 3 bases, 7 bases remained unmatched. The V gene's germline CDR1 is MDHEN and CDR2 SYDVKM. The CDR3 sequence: CASSPGQGWHTEAFF. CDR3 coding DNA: TGTGCCAGCAGTCCTGGACAGGGGTGGCACACTGAAGCTTTCTTT.

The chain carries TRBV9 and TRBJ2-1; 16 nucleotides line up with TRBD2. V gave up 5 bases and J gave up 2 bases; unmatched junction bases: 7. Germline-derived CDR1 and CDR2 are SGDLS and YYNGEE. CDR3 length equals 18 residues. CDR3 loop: CASRPGLAGGTAYNEQFF. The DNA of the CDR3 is TGTGCCAGCAGACCGGGACTAGCGGGAGGGACGGCCTACAATGAGCAGTTCTTC.

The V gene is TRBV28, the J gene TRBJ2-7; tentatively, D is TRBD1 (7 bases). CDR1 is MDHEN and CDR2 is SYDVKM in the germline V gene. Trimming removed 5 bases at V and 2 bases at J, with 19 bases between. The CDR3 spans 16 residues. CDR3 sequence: CASSIRGAMSAYEQYF. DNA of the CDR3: TGTGCCAGCAGTATCAGGGGGGCAATGAGCGCCTACGAGCAGTACTTC.

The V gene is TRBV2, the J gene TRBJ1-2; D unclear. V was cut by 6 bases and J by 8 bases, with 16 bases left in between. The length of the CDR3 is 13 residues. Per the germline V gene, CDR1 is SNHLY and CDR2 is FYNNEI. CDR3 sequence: CASSTERHEGYTF. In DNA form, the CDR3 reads TGTGCCAGCAGCACCGAGCGGCATGAGGGCTACACCTTC.

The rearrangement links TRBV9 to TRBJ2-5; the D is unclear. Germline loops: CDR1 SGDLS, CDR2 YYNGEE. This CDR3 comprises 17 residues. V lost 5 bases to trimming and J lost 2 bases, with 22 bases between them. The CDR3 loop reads CASSAVPYGGNQETQYF. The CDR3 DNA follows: TGTGCCAGCAGTGCCGTCCCCTATGGCGGAAATCAAGAGACCCAGTACTTC.

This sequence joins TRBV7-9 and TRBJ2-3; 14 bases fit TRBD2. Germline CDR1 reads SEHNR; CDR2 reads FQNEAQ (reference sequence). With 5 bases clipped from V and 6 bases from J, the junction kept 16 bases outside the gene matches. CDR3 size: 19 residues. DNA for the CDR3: TGTGCCAGCAGCCAGGGAGCCGGGACTAGCGGGGGAGCAGGGGATACGCAGTATTTT. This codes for CASSQGAGTSGGAGDTQYF.

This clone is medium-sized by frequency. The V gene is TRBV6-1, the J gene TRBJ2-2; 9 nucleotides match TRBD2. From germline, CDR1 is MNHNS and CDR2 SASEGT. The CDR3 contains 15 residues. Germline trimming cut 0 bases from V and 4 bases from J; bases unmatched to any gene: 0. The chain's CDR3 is CASSEASGSTGELFF. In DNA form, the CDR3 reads TGTGCCAGCAGTGAAGCTAGCGGGAGCACCGGGGAGCTGTTTTTT.

The CDR3 DNA reads as TGCGCCAGCAGCCGCATAGTTCAGGGGGCGGATGGCTACACCTTC. Translating gives CASSRIVQGADGYTF. The chain combines TRBV4-3 with TRBJ1-2; 8 bases line up with TRBD1. CDR3 length equals 15 residues. V dropped 4 bases and J dropped 6; count of bases not matched to a gene: 10. Germline V CDR1 and CDR2: LGHNA, YSLEER.

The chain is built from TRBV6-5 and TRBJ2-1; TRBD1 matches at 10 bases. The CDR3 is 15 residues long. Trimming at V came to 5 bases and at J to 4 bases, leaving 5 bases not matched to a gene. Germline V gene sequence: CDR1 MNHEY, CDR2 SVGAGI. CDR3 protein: CASSLDRGLYNEQFF. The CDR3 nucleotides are TGTGCCAGCAGTCTTGACAGGGGGCTGTACAATGAGCAGTTCTTC.

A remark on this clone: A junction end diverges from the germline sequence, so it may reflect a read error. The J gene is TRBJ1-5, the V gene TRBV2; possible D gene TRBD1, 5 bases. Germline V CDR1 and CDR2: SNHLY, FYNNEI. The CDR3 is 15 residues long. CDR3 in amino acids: CASSEGRVSNQPQHF. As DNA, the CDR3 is TGTGCCAGCAGCGAAGGCAGGGTTAGCAATCAGCCCCAGCATTTT.

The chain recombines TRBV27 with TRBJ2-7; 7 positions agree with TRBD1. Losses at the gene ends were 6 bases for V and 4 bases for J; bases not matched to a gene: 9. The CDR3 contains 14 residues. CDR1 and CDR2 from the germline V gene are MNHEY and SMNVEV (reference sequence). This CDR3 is CASSYRGLRYEQYF. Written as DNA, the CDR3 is TGTGCCAGCAGCTACAGGGGCCTTAGGTACGAGCAGTACTTC.

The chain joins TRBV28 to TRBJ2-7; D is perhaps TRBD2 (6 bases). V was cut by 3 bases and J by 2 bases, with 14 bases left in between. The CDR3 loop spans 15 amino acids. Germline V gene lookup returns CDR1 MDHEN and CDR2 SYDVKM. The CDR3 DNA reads TGTGCCAGCAGTTTCGGTCGGGAGTCCGCCTACGAGCAGTACTTC. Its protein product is CASSFGRESAYEQYF.

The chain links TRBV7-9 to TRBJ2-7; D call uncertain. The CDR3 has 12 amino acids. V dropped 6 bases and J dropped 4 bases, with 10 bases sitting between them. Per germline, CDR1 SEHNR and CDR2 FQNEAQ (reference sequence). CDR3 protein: CASSLRGYEQYF. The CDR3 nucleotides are TGTGCCAGCAGTCTCAGAGGTTACGAGCAGTACTTC.

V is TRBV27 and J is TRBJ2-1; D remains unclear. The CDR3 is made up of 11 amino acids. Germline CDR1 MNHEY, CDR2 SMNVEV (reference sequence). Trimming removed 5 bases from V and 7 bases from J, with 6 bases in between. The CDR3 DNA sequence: TGTGCCAGCAGTGTGAGAAATGAGCAGTTCTTC. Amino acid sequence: CASSVRNEQFF.

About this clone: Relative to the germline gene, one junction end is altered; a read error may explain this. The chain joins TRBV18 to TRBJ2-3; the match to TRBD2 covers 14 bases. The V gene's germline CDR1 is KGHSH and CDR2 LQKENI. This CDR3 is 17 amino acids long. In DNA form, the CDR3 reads TGTGCCAGCTCACCAGGACTAGCGGGAGGCGCCACATATACGCAGTATTTT. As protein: CASSPGLAGGATYTQYF.

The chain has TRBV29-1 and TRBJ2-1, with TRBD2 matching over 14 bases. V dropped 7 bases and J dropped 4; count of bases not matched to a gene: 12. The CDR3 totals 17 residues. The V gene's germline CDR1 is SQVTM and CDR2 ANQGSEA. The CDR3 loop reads CSGRLAGGAEGYNEQFF. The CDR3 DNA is TGCAGCGGTCGACTAGCGGGAGGGGCGGAGGGTTACAATGAGCAGTTCTTC.

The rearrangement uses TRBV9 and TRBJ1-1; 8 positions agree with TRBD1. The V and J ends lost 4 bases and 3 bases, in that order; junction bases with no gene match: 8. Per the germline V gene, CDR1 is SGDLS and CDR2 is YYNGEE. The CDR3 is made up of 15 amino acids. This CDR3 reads CASSTRQGTDTEAFF. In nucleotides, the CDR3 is TGTGCCAGCAGCACCCGACAGGGGACAGACACTGAAGCTTTCTTT.